This passage covers 21 T cell receptor beta chains from one sample sequenced in a study of T cell changes during pregnancy in multiple sclerosis. Sequencing was performed with immunoSEQ multiplex PCR; in TCRdb, only in-frame clones are kept and a portion is missing. The sample lists roughly 48,000 clones, around 94% seen once, with approximately 0.49% in the top ten. The input for sequencing was CD4+ T cells from peripheral blood mononuclear cells, taken in the first trimester of pregnancy. The receptors come from a female donor with multiple sclerosis, enrolled in a pregnancy study.

This chain uses TRBV10-3 with TRBJ2-2; TRBD2 agrees at 9 bases. There are 14 residues in the CDR3. Per germline, CDR1 ENHRY and CDR2 SYGVKD. After removal of 3 bases from V and 6 bases from J, the junction contained 2 bases not matched to a gene. CDR3 nucleotides: TGTGCCATCAGTGAAGGGACTAGCCCCGGGGAGCTGTTTTTT. This encodes CAISEGTSPGELFF.

The chain is built from TRBV7-3 and TRBJ1-1; D is perhaps TRBD1 (5 bases). The CDR3 runs to 13 residues. Between the trimmed V and J ends, which lost 1 base and 7 bases, there was a span of 10 bases. Germline V gene lookup returns CDR1 SGHTA and CDR2 FQGTGA. The DNA of the CDR3 is TGTGCCAGCAGCTTAAATGGGGGAGGTGAAGCTTTCTTT. Protein sequence: CASSLNGGGEAFF.

This chain joins TRBV7-2 and TRBJ2-3; 12 bases are a match to TRBD2. V shed 4 bases, J shed 0 bases, and the junction held 11 bases outside the gene matches. Germline-derived CDR1 and CDR2 are SGHTA and FQGNSA. The CDR3 has 19 amino acids. This chain's CDR3 is CASSSPGLAGATSTDTQYF. The CDR3 region has the DNA TGTGCCAGCAGCTCTCCGGGACTAGCGGGTGCCACTAGCACAGATACGCAGTATTTT.

In its sample, this clone was seen once. The chain joins TRBV5-1 to TRBJ1-2; no definite D call. Germline lookup yields CDR1 SGHRS and CDR2 YFSETQ. The CDR3 length is 13 residues. V was cut by 2 bases and J by 2 bases, with 7 bases left in between. This chain's CDR3 is CASSFLQNYGYTF. The CDR3 DNA is TGCGCCAGCAGCTTTCTACAGAACTATGGCTACACCTTC.

The rearrangement joins TRBV18 to TRBJ1-2; 9 bases are a match to TRBD1. After removal of 6 bases from V and 6 bases from J, the junction contained 5 bases not matched to a gene. The CDR3 sequence is 13 residues long. Germline assignment: CDR1 KGHSH and CDR2 LQKENI. CDR3 sequence: CASSPGQGDGYTF. The CDR3 DNA sequence: TGTGCCAGCTCGCCGGGACAGGGAGATGGCTACACCTTC.

The chain couples TRBV15 to TRBJ1-3; D perhaps matches TRBD1 (5 bases). Germline CDR1 is LNHNV and CDR2 is YYDKDF (reference sequence). The CDR3 consists of 15 residues. Trimming removed 0 bases from V and 4 bases from J, with 10 bases in between. The CDR3 sequence is CATSRDPGLGNTIYF. The CDR3 DNA follows: TGTGCCACCAGCAGAGATCCAGGGTTGGGAAACACCATATATTTT.

V is TRBV29-1 and J is TRBJ2-3, with TRBD2 matching 9 bases. V was clipped by 1 base and J by 6 bases; unmatched bases: 8. The CDR3 extends over 15 amino acids. Looked up from germline, CDR1 is SQVTM and CDR2 is ANQGSEA. The CDR3 loop is CSVEGLAGAVDTQYF. CDR3 bases: TGCAGCGTTGAAGGATTAGCGGGGGCCGTGGATACGCAGTATTTT.

This clone was observed a single time. This rearrangement joins TRBV7-3 to TRBJ1-2; no clear D. Per germline, CDR1 SGHTA and CDR2 FQGTGA. With 5 bases removed from V and 7 bases from J, the gap between germline ends came to 14 bases. The CDR3 totals 13 residues. This CDR3 is CASSPVAVGGYTF. Written as DNA, the CDR3 is TGTGCCAGCAGCCCCGTTGCGGTCGGTGGCTACACCTTC.

The genes are TRBV5-1 and TRBJ1-1; the match to TRBD1 covers 9 bases. Germline lookup yields CDR1 SGHRS and CDR2 YFSETQ. V lost 4 bases to trimming and J lost 3 bases; unmatched junction nucleotides: 4. The CDR3 totals 14 residues. CDR3 region: CASSRGQGDTEAFF. For the CDR3, the DNA is TGCGCCAGCAGCAGGGGACAGGGAGACACTGAAGCTTTCTTT.

The chain employs TRBV7-3 and TRBJ2-5; 9 nucleotides line up with TRBD1. There are 14 residues in the CDR3. With V trimmed by 5 bases and J by 5 bases, 6 bases remained unmatched. CDR1 and CDR2 (germline): SGHTA, FQGTGA. CDR3 region: CASSLTGGKETQYF. The CDR3 DNA reads TGTGCCAGCAGCCTGACAGGGGGAAAGGAGACCCAGTACTTC.

This chain connects TRBV6-5 to TRBJ2-2; TRBD1 matches at 7 bases. This CDR3 has 13 residues. Germline V gene sequence: CDR1 MNHEY, CDR2 SVGAGI. With V trimmed by 6 bases and J by 7 bases, 5 bases remained unmatched. The CDR3 DNA follows: TGTGCCAGCAGGTCCGACAGGGTCGGGGAGCTGTTTTTT. It encodes CASRSDRVGELFF.

This sequence joins TRBV4-1 and TRBJ1-5; D may be TRBD1 (6 bases). Per germline, CDR1 MGHRA and CDR2 YSYEKL. The CDR3 spans 16 residues. The ends were cut back, 1 base at V and 7 bases at J, with 17 bases in the middle. CDR3 in amino acids: CASSQAPGQTGQPQHF. CDR3 nucleotides: TGCGCCAGCAGCCAAGCCCCGGGACAAACCGGGCAGCCCCAGCATTTT.

The rearrangement joins TRBV19 to TRBJ1-5; possible D gene TRBD1, 5 bases. Germline values: CDR1 LNHDA, CDR2 SQIVND (reference sequence). V gave up 6 bases and J gave up 3 bases, with 15 bases separating them. The CDR3 has 15 amino acids. The CDR3 sequence: CASSVAGGINQPQHF. Here the CDR3 DNA reads TGTGCCAGTAGCGTCGCGGGGGGTATCAATCAGCCCCAGCATTTT.

The CDR3 nucleotides read TGTGCCAGCTCACCACGGGGCGATGAAAAACTGTTTTTT. Amino acid sequence: CASSPRGDEKLFF. This chain uses TRBV18 with TRBJ1-4; maybe TRBD1 (5 bases). V lost 1 base, J lost 6 bases, and 6 bases lay in between. Germline V gene data show CDR1 as KGHSH and CDR2 as LQKENI. This CDR3 spans 13 amino acids.

The chain recombines TRBV19 with TRBJ1-2, with D possibly matching TRBD1 (5 bases). V lost 7 bases, J lost 4 bases, and 19 bases lay in between. The germline V gene encodes CDR1 LNHDA and CDR2 SQIVND (reference sequence). This CDR3 contains 15 residues. In DNA, the CDR3 is TGTGCCAGTAACGATCAGGGAATTGGGGCCTATGGCTACACCTTC. This codes for CASNDQGIGAYGYTF.

Written as DNA, the CDR3 is TGTGCCAGCAGCGTAGGAACATCGGGGACCGGGGAGCTGTTTTTT. It yields the protein CASSVGTSGTGELFF. The chain joins TRBV7-9 to TRBJ2-2, with D possibly matching TRBD2 (5 bases). Germline lookup yields CDR1 SEHNR and CDR2 FQNEAQ (reference sequence). CDR3 length: 15 residues. With 5 bases removed from V and 5 bases from J, the gap between germline ends came to 15 bases.

As for this clone: A read error may produce the germline difference seen at one junction end. This chain links TRBV6-5 with TRBJ1-2, with D maybe TRBD1 (6 bases). Germline-derived CDR1 and CDR2 are MNHEY and SVGAGI. CDR3 length: 13 residues. In nucleotides, the CDR3 is TGTGCCAGCAGACTCGGACAGATCTATGGCCACACCTTC. Protein sequence: CASRLGQIYGHTF.

V usage is TRBV5-1 and J usage is TRBJ1-2; D remains unclear. CDR3 length equals 13 residues. V gave up 0 bases and J gave up 1 base, with 4 bases separating them. CDR1 and CDR2 from the germline V gene are SGHRS and YFSETQ. The CDR3, as DNA: TGCGCCAGCAGCTTGGCCAGTAACTATGGCTACACCTTC. Translating gives CASSLASNYGYTF.

The chain carries TRBV5-1 and TRBJ2-7, with 9 nucleotides matching TRBD1. J lost 2 bases, V lost 4 bases, and 4 bases had no gene match. Germline lookup yields CDR1 SGHRS and CDR2 YFSETQ. This CDR3 contains 14 residues. CDR3 sequence reads: CASSPTGGTYEQYF. CDR3 nucleotides: TGCGCCAGCAGCCCGACAGGGGGGACCTACGAGCAGTACTTC.

V usage is TRBV23-1 and J usage is TRBJ2-7, with TRBD1 matching 8 bases. TRBV23-1 is assigned to the ORF class and has an uncertain function. This CDR3 is 14 amino acids long. V shed 2 bases, J shed 7 bases, and the junction held 7 bases outside the gene matches. The DNA of the CDR3 is TGCGCCAGCAGTCAAGTTCAGGGGGCGCGAGAGCAGTACTTC. Encoded protein: CASSQVQGAREQYF.

The gene calls are TRBV7-9 and TRBJ2-3, with D possibly matching TRBD2 (7 bases). Germline-derived CDR1 and CDR2 are SEHNR and FQNEAQ (reference sequence). The CDR3 runs 16 residues. V lost 6 bases to trimming and J lost 5 bases, with 21 bases between them. CDR3 coding DNA: TGTGCCAGCAGTTGGACTAGGGGGGAGGGAGGAGATACGCAGTATTTT. Residues: CASSWTRGEGGDTQYF. Full variable domain (missing parts from reference TRBV7-9 and TRBJ2-3): DTGVSQNPRHKITKRGQNVTFRCDPISEHNRLYWYRQTLGQGPEFLTYFQNEAQLEKSRLLSDRFSAERPKGSFSTLEIQRTEQGDSAMYLCASSWTRGEGGDTQYFGPGTRLTVL.